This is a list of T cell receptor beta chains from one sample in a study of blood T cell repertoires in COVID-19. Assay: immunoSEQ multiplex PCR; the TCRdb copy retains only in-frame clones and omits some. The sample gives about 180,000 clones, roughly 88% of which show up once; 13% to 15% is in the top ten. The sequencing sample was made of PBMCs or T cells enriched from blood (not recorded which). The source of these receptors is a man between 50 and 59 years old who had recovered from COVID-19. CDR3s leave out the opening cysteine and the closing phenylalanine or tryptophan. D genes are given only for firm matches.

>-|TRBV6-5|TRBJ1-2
ASSYSVGQNGYT
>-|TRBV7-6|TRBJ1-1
ASSLAGRGVNTEAF
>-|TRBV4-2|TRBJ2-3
ASSQDVTDTQY
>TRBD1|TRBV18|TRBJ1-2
ASSPGRGTGST
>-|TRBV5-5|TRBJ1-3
ASSLTGDSGNTIY
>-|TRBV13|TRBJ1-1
ASSLTQGMNTEAF
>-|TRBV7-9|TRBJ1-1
ASSLLGKNTEAF
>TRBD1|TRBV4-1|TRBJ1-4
ASSQVQGVEKLF
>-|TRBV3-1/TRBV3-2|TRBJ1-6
ASSHGQNSPLH
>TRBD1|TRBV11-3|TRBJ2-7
ASSSIEQGTGGYEQY
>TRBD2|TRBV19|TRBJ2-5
ASSIGGSGGQETQY
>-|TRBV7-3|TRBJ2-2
ASSLDTITGELF
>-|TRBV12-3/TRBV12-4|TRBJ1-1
ATVRGGNTEAF
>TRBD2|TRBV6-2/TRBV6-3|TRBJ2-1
ASSLTSGGYNEQF
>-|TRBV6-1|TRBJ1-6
ASSGTVVTGRNSPLH
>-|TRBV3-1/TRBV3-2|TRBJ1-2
ASSQDERFYGYT
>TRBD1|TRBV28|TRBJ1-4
ASSSSGGSNEKLF
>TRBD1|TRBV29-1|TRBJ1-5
SVEGTGSNQPQH